These 31 T cell receptor beta chains originate from one sample sequenced in a study of blood T cell repertoires in COVID-19. Produced via immunoSEQ multiplex PCR; TCRdb's table is partial and in-frame only. The sample yields about 160,000 clones, around 81% seen once. Specimen: PBMCs or T cells enriched from blood (not recorded which). The source of these receptors is a man in his forties or fifties who had recovered from COVID-19.

This chain joins TRBV3-1 (or the pseudogene TRBV3-2) and TRBJ1-6; D not resolved. The CDR3 has 14 amino acids. CDR1 and CDR2 (germline): LGHDT, YNNKEL (reference sequence). Trimming took 2 bases from V and 10 from J, leaving 12 bases between them. CDR3 sequence reads: CASSQSTGRSPLHF. The CDR3 DNA reads as TGTGCCAGCAGCCAAAGTACTGGGAGGTCACCCCTCCACTTT.

This clone was seen only once. The V call is TRBV11-3, the J call TRBJ2-2; perhaps TRBD2 as D (7 bases). V shed 6 bases and J shed 0 bases, with 14 bases lying between them. CDR1 and CDR2 (germline): SGHNT, YENEEA. There are 16 residues in the CDR3. The CDR3 bases are TGTGCCAGCAGTGGGGGGGGGCCCCCGAACACCGGGGAGCTGTTTTTT. This sequence encodes CASSGGGPPNTGELFF. The full variable domain, with the rest looked up from reference TRBV11-3 and TRBJ2-2, is EAGVVQSPRYKIIEKKQPVAFWCNPISGHNTLYWYLQNLGQGPELLIRYENEEAVDDSQLPKDRFSAERLKGVDSTLKIQPAELGDSAVYLCASSGGGPPNTGELFFGEGSRLTVL.

This rearrangement joins TRBV15 to TRBJ1-6; 9 bases line up with TRBD1. Germline CDR1 LNHNV, CDR2 YYDKDF (reference sequence). This CDR3 has 15 residues. V gave up 0 bases and J gave up 13 bases; unmatched junction bases: 7. CDR3 amino acids: CATSRDRDRVSPLHF. DNA for the CDR3: TGTGCCACCAGCAGAGATAGGGACAGGGTGTCTCCCCTCCACTTT.

The V and J genes are TRBV18 and TRBJ2-7, with 11 bases identical to TRBD2. Losses at the gene ends were 8 bases for V and 6 bases for J; bases not matched to a gene: 9. This CDR3 comprises 14 residues. CDR1 is KGHSH, CDR2 LQKENI, per germline. CDR3 amino acids: CASQDSGGAREQYF. Here the CDR3 DNA reads TGTGCCAGCCAGGATAGCGGGGGGGCCCGCGAGCAGTACTTC.

The chain combines TRBV6-6 with TRBJ1-1, with 7 bases aligning to TRBD1. The CDR3 contains 16 residues. From germline, CDR1 is MNHNY and CDR2 SVGAGI (reference sequence). V lost 6 bases to trimming and J lost 4 bases; unmatched junction nucleotides: 14. The CDR3 loop reads CASRPTQGGWGTEAFF. CDR3 bases: TGTGCCAGCAGACCCACTCAGGGGGGCTGGGGCACTGAAGCTTTCTTT.

The chain carries TRBV13 and TRBJ2-7; TRBD1 is a possible D gene (6 bases). CDR3 length: 17 residues. V was trimmed by 5 bases and J by 5 bases, leaving 25 bases between them. Per the germline V gene, CDR1 is PRHDT and CDR2 is FYEKMQ (reference sequence). DNA for the CDR3: TGTGCCAGCAGCCTTACTTTGGGGGCCCCCTCCGATAACGAGCAGTACGTC. Translation gives CASSLTLGAPSDNEQYV.

The chain joins TRBV7-9 to TRBJ1-2, with TRBD1 as a possible D gene (5 bases). Germline-derived CDR1 and CDR2 are SEHNR and FQNEAQ (reference sequence). The CDR3 is made up of 16 amino acids. Trimming stripped 5 bases from V and 5 bases from J, with 21 bases between. The CDR3 DNA reads TGTGCCAGCAGCAATGGCGGGGGTTCCGGGGCGTATGGCTACACCTTC. This gives the protein CASSNGGGSGAYGYTF.

The chain joins TRBV10-2 to TRBJ1-1, with 9 bases identical to TRBD1. Unmatched junction bases numbered 7, after V lost 1 base and J lost 10 bases. The length of the CDR3 is 14 residues. Germline CDR1 reads WSHSY; CDR2 reads SAAADI. The CDR3 coding sequence is TGCGCCAGCAGTGAGTGGACAGGGGCCTCGGGAGCTTTCTTT. Protein product: CASSEWTGASGAFF.

This chain uses TRBV9 with TRBJ2-7; 7 bases match TRBD1. This CDR3 has 15 amino acids. V shed 0 bases, J shed 5 bases, and the junction held 8 bases outside the gene matches. CDR1 SGDLS and CDR2 YYNGEE come from the germline V gene. The CDR3 coding sequence is TGTGCCAGCAGCGTAGATTTACAGGGGATTAACGAGCAGTACTTC. This sequence encodes CASSVDLQGINEQYF. Based on the CDR3 plus reference TRBV9 and TRBJ2-7, the full variable domain is DSGVTQTPKHLITATGQRVTLRCSPRSGDLSVYWYQQSLDQGLQFLIQYYNGEERAKGNILERFSAQQFPDLHSELNLSSLELGDSALYFCASSVDLQGINEQYFGPGTRLTVT.

The chain is built from TRBV5-5 and TRBJ2-3; 9 bases match TRBD1. V dropped 4 bases and J dropped 5; count of bases not matched to a gene: 11. The CDR3 runs to 16 residues. In germline, CDR1 is SGHKS, CDR2 YYEKEE (reference sequence). The CDR3: CASSVIGQGKGDTQYF. CDR3 nucleotides: TGTGCCAGCAGCGTAATCGGACAGGGGAAGGGAGATACGCAGTATTTT.

The V gene is TRBV7-2, the J gene TRBJ2-1; TRBD2 aligns across 9 bases. This CDR3 has 17 residues. Germline CDR1 is SGHTA and CDR2 is FQGNSA. The V and J ends lost 5 bases and 7 bases, in that order; junction bases with no gene match: 15. Written as DNA, the CDR3 is TGTGCCAGCAGCGGACGCGCCGGGGCGGGGGGGCCGAATGAGCAGTTCTTC. Translation: CASSGRAGAGGPNEQFF.

A few counts support this clone. The J gene is TRBJ1-1, the V gene TRBV29-1; 7 bases map to TRBD1. From germline, CDR1 is SQVTM and CDR2 ANQGSEA. The length of the CDR3 is 15 residues. J gave up 6 bases and V 1 base, and 11 bases lay outside the gene matches. CDR3 region: CSVEAPDRPNPEAFF. CDR3 in DNA: TGCAGCGTTGAAGCCCCGGACAGGCCAAATCCTGAAGCTTTCTTT. Full variable domain (outside the CDR3, taken from reference TRBV29-1 and TRBJ1-1): SAVISQKPSRDICQRGTSLTIQCQVDSQVTMMFWYRQQPGQSLTLIATANQGSEATYESGFVIDKFPISRPNLTFSTLTVSNMSPEDSSIYLCSVEAPDRPNPEAFFGQGTRLTVV.

J is TRBJ1-6 and V is TRBV30; D call uncertain. The CDR3 sequence is 12 residues long. The germline CDR1 and CDR2 sequences are GTSNPN and SVGIG (reference sequence). The V gene lost 2 bases and the J gene lost 8 bases, with 7 bases spanning the gap. CDR3 DNA: TGTGCCTGGAGTATTCCAGATTCACCCCTCCACTTT. Amino acids: CAWSIPDSPLHF.

This clone was seen a handful of times. This chain links TRBV7-3 with TRBJ2-5; TRBD1 might be the D (5 bases). This CDR3 is built from 13 residues. The V and J ends lost 3 bases and 5 bases respectively, with 10 bases between them. Germline CDR1 SGHTA, CDR2 FQGTGA. In DNA form, the CDR3 reads TGTGCCAGCAGCTTCCAGGGAAGCGAGACCCAGTACTTC. Translation gives CASSFQGSETQYF.

This clone appeared a single time. This chain links TRBV5-1 with TRBJ2-1; 8 bases line up with TRBD1. The V gene's germline CDR1 is SGHRS and CDR2 YFSETQ. The V and J ends lost 0 bases and 4 bases, in that order; junction bases with no gene match: 6. The CDR3 runs to 16 residues. CDR3 nucleotide sequence: TGCGCCAGCAGCTTGGCAGCAGGGGGCGGGTACAATGAGCAGTTCTTC. This codes for CASSLAAGGGYNEQFF.

This clone was picked up one time. J is TRBJ2-5 and V is TRBV6-5; 9 positions agree with TRBD1. The V and J ends lost 11 bases and 7 bases, in that order; junction bases with no gene match: 17. Looked up from germline, CDR1 is MNHEY and CDR2 is SVGAGI. The CDR3 consists of 15 residues. The CDR3 protein is CARRRDRAPFATQYF. In DNA, the CDR3 is TGTGCCCGGAGACGGGACAGGGCCCCGTTTGCGACCCAGTACTTC.

The J gene is TRBJ2-3, the V gene TRBV19, with 10 bases identical to TRBD2. This CDR3 contains 13 residues. Germline V lookup: CDR1 LNHDA, CDR2 SQIVND (reference sequence). V lost 9 bases, J lost 1 base, and 1 base stayed unmatched. The CDR3 loop reads CASGLAGTDTQYF. CDR3 coding DNA: TGTGCCAGCGGACTAGCGGGCACAGATACGCAGTATTTT.

The V and J genes are TRBV30 and TRBJ2-5; D may be TRBD2 (6 bases). This CDR3 spans 13 amino acids. The V and J ends lost 1 base and 7 bases respectively, with 13 bases between them. Germline values: CDR1 GTSNPN, CDR2 SVGIG (reference sequence). CDR3 nucleotide sequence: TGTGCCTGGAGTGAGACTAGAATAGGGACCCAGTACTTC. Translation: CAWSETRIGTQYF.

A few counts support this clone. V and J are TRBV20-1 and TRBJ1-1; D may be TRBD1 (6 bases). This CDR3 is built from 12 residues. Trimming took 3 bases from V and 4 from J, leaving 9 bases between them. Germline V gene data show CDR1 as DFQATT and CDR2 as SNEGSKA (reference sequence). CDR3 sequence (DNA): TGCAGTGCTAGTGTAGGGGGCACTGAAGCTTTCTTT. This codes for CSASVGGTEAFF.

This clone was detected once. CDR3 in amino acids: CASSQDRGTGVGEQFF. CDR3 in DNA: TGCGCCAGCAGCCAAGATCGAGGGACAGGGGTGGGTGAGCAGTTCTTC. This chain connects TRBV4-1 to TRBJ2-1, with TRBD1 matching 10 bases. Germline CDR1 reads MGHRA; CDR2 reads YSYEKL. This CDR3 has 16 residues. Trimming took 0 bases from V and 9 from J; bases not matched to a gene: 8.

The J gene is TRBJ2-7, the V gene TRBV24-1; D is perhaps TRBD1 (5 bases). CDR3 length: 14 residues. Trimming pared 4 bases from V and 0 bases from J, leaving 9 bases between. The germline gives CDR1 KGHDR, CDR2 SFDVKD. CDR3 sequence (DNA): TGTGCCACCAGTGACCCCAGGGACTCCTACGAGCAGTACGTC. This sequence encodes CATSDPRDSYEQYV.

This clone has more than one count but fewer than ten. The chain links TRBV10-2 to TRBJ1-5; maybe TRBD1 (6 bases). CDR1 and CDR2 from the germline V gene are WSHSY and SAAADI. This CDR3 contains 13 residues. V was cut by 3 bases and J by 7 bases, with 10 bases left in between. The CDR3: CASSDRGLQPQHF. The CDR3 coding sequence is TGCGCCAGCAGTGACAGGGGATTACAGCCCCAGCATTTT.

V usage is TRBV5-1 and J usage is TRBJ1-5, with D perhaps matching TRBD1 (6 bases). V lost 3 bases to trimming and J lost 7 bases, with 20 bases between them. The CDR3 contains 16 residues. Germline V gene lookup returns CDR1 SGHRS and CDR2 YFSETQ. CDR3 DNA sequence: TGCGCCAGCAGCTCGTCCACAGGGAGTATAGGACAGCCCCAGCATTTT. Translation gives CASSSSTGSIGQPQHF.

CDR3 amino acids: CASSEAVWGGTEAFF. CDR3 DNA: TGTGCCAGCAGTGAAGCGGTATGGGGGGGGACTGAAGCTTTCTTT. J is TRBJ1-1 and V is TRBV6-1; the D gene is possibly TRBD1 (5 bases). Germline V gene sequence: CDR1 MNHNS, CDR2 SASEGT. CDR3 length equals 15 residues. V was clipped by 0 bases and J by 5 bases, with 13 bases between them.

The chain has TRBV3-1 (or the pseudogene TRBV3-2) and TRBJ1-1; D gene uncertain. CDR3 length equals 13 residues. Germline V CDR1 and CDR2: LGHDT, YNNKEL (reference sequence). Trimming shortened V by 1 base and J by 5 bases, and 8 bases separated the two germline ends. The CDR3 region has the DNA TGTGCCAGCAGCCAAGGTCTTGTGACTGAAGCTTTCTTT. This sequence encodes CASSQGLVTEAFF.

The chain couples TRBV10-3 to TRBJ2-3; D is perhaps TRBD1 (6 bases). Trimming removed 8 bases at V and 6 bases at J, with 15 bases between. The CDR3 is 13 amino acids. Germline-derived CDR1 and CDR2 are ENHRY and SYGVKD. This CDR3 reads CAIRQGPEDTQYF. The CDR3 DNA sequence: TGTGCCATCCGGCAGGGGCCCGAGGATACGCAGTATTTT.

V gene TRBV12-3 or TRBV12-4 combines with J gene TRBJ2-5, with 9 bases matching TRBD2. The CDR3 consists of 12 residues. Trimming cost V 8 bases and J 4 bases; bases outside gene matches: 2. This CDR3 reads CASGGGGETQYF. CDR3 in DNA: TGTGCCAGCGGCGGGGGGGGAGAGACCCAGTACTTC.

The V call is TRBV30, the J call TRBJ2-1; D uncertain. This CDR3 is 11 amino acids long. From germline, CDR1 is GTSNPN and CDR2 SVGIG (reference sequence). V lost 0 bases to trimming and J lost 9 bases, with 6 bases between them. The CDR3: CAWSVIREQFF. The CDR3 coding sequence is TGTGCCTGGAGTGTAATCCGTGAGCAGTTCTTC.

This clone was recorded once. V is TRBV5-6 and J is TRBJ2-1, with D possibly being TRBD1 (5 bases). V lost 2 bases and J 7 bases, leaving 19 bases between the germline ends. Germline assignment: CDR1 SGHDT and CDR2 YYEEEE. CDR3 length: 16 amino acids. The CDR3 DNA is TGTGCCAGCAGCTTAGGTAGTACCGCAGGGTTAAATGAGCAGTTCTTC. Translating it yields CASSLGSTAGLNEQFF.

This clone was detected only once. This rearrangement joins TRBV7-2 to TRBJ1-5; weak D call: TRBD1 (5 bases). This CDR3 comprises 16 residues. Deletions cut 0 bases from V and 3 bases from J, with 12 bases between. In germline, CDR1 is SGHTA, CDR2 FQGNSA. The CDR3 DNA reads as TGTGCCAGCAGCTTAGCGAGCAGGGCTTTCAATCAGCCCCAGCATTTT. Encoded protein: CASSLASRAFNQPQHF.

This clone was observed once. This chain connects TRBV7-3 to TRBJ2-2, with 9 bases identical to TRBD1. The CDR3 has 16 amino acids. The trim removed 5 bases at V and 3 bases at J, leaving 7 bases unmatched. CDR1 and CDR2 (germline): SGHTA, FQGTGA. The CDR3 here is CASSPTGGAYTGELFF. For the CDR3, the DNA is TGTGCCAGCAGCCCTACAGGGGGCGCATACACCGGGGAGCTGTTTTTT.